This T cell receptor (beta chain) originates from a study of radiotherapy plus CTLA-4 blockade in lung cancer. Study in general: Patients showed objective responses in 15% to 20% of cases, and disease control was achieved by over 25%.

General study findings and limits: Dynamics of early blood T cell clones, together with interferon-beta, were reportedly the best predictors of response.

Focal radiation plus CTLA-4 blockade with ipilimumab was administered to patients who had chemo-refractory metastatic non-small-cell lung cancer. The germline CDR1 and CDR2 sequences are MNHNY and SVGAGI (reference sequence). The length of the CDR3 is 13 residues. Losses at the gene ends were 6 bases for V and 4 bases for J; bases not matched to a gene: 3. Comment on this clone: Its target is not known.

TCRdb's table, derived via immunoSEQ multiplex PCR, lists solely in-frame clones and lacks some. This table has nearly 95,000 clones, approximately 82% appearing once. The sample here was peripheral blood, taken from a patient treated with radiotherapy plus ipilimumab. The source of this sequence is a human donor with non-small cell lung cancer that progressed on radiotherapy plus ipilimumab. This chain connects TRBV6-6 to TRBJ1-5, with 7 bases aligning to TRBD1. The CDR3 loop is CASRPGQNQPQHF. CDR3 nucleotides: TGTGCCAGCAGGCCGGGACAGAATCAGCCCCAGCATTTT.